These 8 T cell receptor beta chains came from one sample sequenced in a study of T cell responses to AZD1222 COVID-19 vaccine. The assay was immunoSEQ multiplex PCR, and TCRdb's table has in-frame clones only and misses some. This repertoire shows about 160,000 clones, about 91% found once; its top ten account for 4% to 5.5%. The sample consisted of peripheral blood, taken on day 0 of MenACWY control vaccination. The receptors derive from an adult in good health.

As DNA, the CDR3 is TGTGCCAGCAGCCCACGACTTGGAGAGACCCAGTACTTC. This codes for CASSPRLGETQYF. The chain joins TRBV7-2 to TRBJ2-5, with no clear D. V was pared by 5 bases and J by 4 bases, with 11 bases between. There are 13 residues in the CDR3. The germline V gene has CDR1 SGHTA and CDR2 FQGNSA. Variable domain in full (rest from reference TRBV7-2 and TRBJ2-5): GAGVSQSPSNKVTEKGKDVELRCDPISGHTALYWYRQSLGQGLEFLIYFQGNSAPDKSGLPSDRFSAERTGGSVSTLTIQRTQQEDSAVYLCASSPRLGETQYFGPGTRLLVL.

This chain joins TRBV24-1 and TRBJ2-7; the D gene is possibly TRBD2 (5 bases). The germline V gene has CDR1 KGHDR and CDR2 SFDVKD. CDR3 size: 14 residues. The ends were cut back, 4 bases at V and 6 bases at J, with 15 bases in the middle. CDR3 DNA: TGTGCCACCAGTGAGCCCGGGCCCGAGGGCGAGCAGTACTTC. Its translation: CATSEPGPEGEQYF.

This clone has a single count. The gene calls are TRBV7-6 and TRBJ1-1, with a possible D match to TRBD1 (5 bases). Between the trimmed V and J ends, which lost 2 bases and 1 base, there was a span of 14 bases. The CDR3 extends over 16 amino acids. Per germline, CDR1 SGHVS and CDR2 FNYEAQ. CDR3 loop: CASSLNMGGENTEAFF. The CDR3 DNA follows: TGTGCCAGCAGCTTAAATATGGGGGGGGAGAACACTGAAGCTTTCTTT.

The V gene is TRBV9, the J gene TRBJ1-3; 12 bases are a match to TRBD1. Per germline, CDR1 SGDLS and CDR2 YYNGEE. V shed 3 bases and J 3 bases; nucleotides not matched to a gene: 7. The CDR3 is made up of 17 amino acids. The CDR3 reads CASSGGTGGGRGNTIYF. In DNA form, the CDR3 reads TGTGCCAGCAGCGGTGGGACAGGGGGCGGCCGTGGAAACACCATATATTTT.

This chain connects TRBV4-1 to TRBJ2-5; no firm D call. CDR3 length: 16 amino acids. V was pared by 0 bases and J by 4 bases, with 15 bases between. Germline V gives CDR1 MGHRA, CDR2 YSYEKL. The CDR3 DNA follows: TGCGCCAGCAGCCAAGATTTGCAGCTGCAAAGAGAGACCCAGTACTTC. Translated, it gives CASSQDLQLQRETQYF.

The chain is built from TRBV6-5 and TRBJ1-4, with unresolved D. This CDR3 is 15 amino acids long. The germline V and J ends were trimmed by 5 bases and 0 bases, with 10 bases remaining between them. Germline loops: CDR1 MNHEY, CDR2 SVGAGI. CDR3 in amino acids: CASSLNRATNEKLFF. CDR3 in DNA: TGTGCCAGCAGTCTCAACAGAGCAACTAATGAAAAACTGTTTTTT.

The chain recombines TRBV27 with TRBJ2-2, with TRBD2 as a possible D gene (6 bases). Trimming removed 3 bases at V and 6 bases at J, with 14 bases between. The CDR3 is 15 amino acids. Germline CDR1 is MNHEY and CDR2 is SMNVEV (reference sequence). The CDR3, as DNA: TGTGCCAGCAGTTTCAGAGGGAGGAGATCCGGGGAGCTGTTTTTT. Its translation: CASSFRGRRSGELFF.

The chain employs TRBV7-9 and TRBJ2-4; D is unclear. Germline CDR1 is SEHNR and CDR2 is FQNEAQ (reference sequence). The ends were cut back, 5 bases at V and 1 base at J, with 15 bases in the middle. The CDR3 is 16 amino acids. The DNA of the CDR3 is TGTGCCAGCAGCCCCCACCGAAGTATGGCCAAAAACATTCAGTACTTC. Its translation: CASSPHRSMAKNIQYF.